This T cell receptor (beta chain) came from a study of human T cells and chemical hapten exposure. Study details: For the roughly 25-week duration of the study, patients were given weekly doses of diphenylcyclopropenone on the scalp. The upper back received 0.01% DPC by patch testing, with results read at 6 days.

This clonotype was seen ten or more times. Time point reported: patch test 3, about 24 weeks after DPC sensitization. The treatment denotes: therapeutic diphenylcyclopropenone sensitization with weekly scalp DPC. Venepuncture was done earlier than the placement of each patch test. The library put unique molecular identifiers onto individual cDNA molecules. TCRdb re-called the RACE reads through MiXCR, storing one row per CDR3 protein. This table has around 200,000 distinct CDR3 sequences, approximately 24% appearing once. Germline V lookup: CDR1 SGHTA, CDR2 FQGNSA. V was clipped by 1 base and J by 5 bases, with 8 bases between them. The CDR3 loop spans 13 amino acids.

Sequences were derived from whole blood, sampled in connection with sensitization to the hapten diphenylcyclopropenone (DPC). The origin of this receptor is a middle-aged woman with alopecia areata. Some clones in this sample may be carry-over from other donors' samples. The chain couples TRBV7-2 to TRBJ2-5; no definite D call. The CDR3 loop reads CASSLGSVETQYF. In DNA, the CDR3 is TGTGCCAGCAGCTTAGGCTCCGTGGAGACCCAGTACTTC.